This note documents a single T cell receptor (beta chain) sequence. Its antigen is still unknown. The data originate from a study of T-cell memory formation after mild COVID-19. Study-level background: Across donors, TCR clusters were largely donor specific.

The CDR3 runs to 13 residues. V lost 2 bases to trimming and J lost 3 bases, with 7 bases between them. The germline V gene has CDR1 KGHDR and CDR2 SFDVKD. Broader study findings: Among clones peaking at day 37 in the second wave, SARS-CoV-2 specificity remained unconfirmed. Shrinking CD4+ clones were chiefly CM and EM; CD8+ ones were chiefly EMRA.

A single record per CDR3 protein comes from TCRdb applying MiXCR to the 5' RACE reads. Among 170,000 or so distinct CDR3 sequences listed, about 22% were seen once. The receptor's source is an adult woman who had mild COVID-19 (a few samples of this study predate the infection). Cell type and time point are not known. V and J are TRBV24-1 and TRBJ2-7; D unclear. Sequencing was done on a sample of PBMCs or a T cell subset sorted from them (not recorded which). CDR3 in amino acids: CATSDSEDYEQYF. The CDR3 DNA is TGTGCCACCAGTGATTCAGAGGACTACGAGCAGTACTTC.